Presented here are 5 T cell receptor beta chains from one specimen sequenced in a study of shared clonotypes between healthy human individuals (dated by TCRdb to 2020 to 2022). Library method: the immunoSEQ multiplex PCR assay. Entries here come from immuneACCESS through TCRdb and include only in-frame sequences with V and J called. Some clones fail to appear in such tables; in the studies checked, an unresolved V gene covers under half of the shortfall, and the cause of the remainder is unknown. The sample contains 2,500,000 or so clones, roughly 93% of them found a single time. The ten largest clones capture 0.36% of the sample. Sample: naive CD4+ T cells from PBMCs. The cell subset or site label for this specimen denotes: CD45RA+ positively selected. These TCRs come from a man aged 18-30 years in good health. Some clones in this sample may be carry-over from other donors' samples.

The chain carries TRBV6-1 and TRBJ1-2; D is possibly TRBD1 (6 bases). CDR1 MNHNS and CDR2 SASEGT come from the germline V gene. This CDR3 contains 14 residues. Between the trimmed V and J ends, which lost 3 bases and 8 bases, there was a span of 16 bases. CDR3 in amino acids: CASSEGLQGYGYTF. The CDR3 DNA is TGTGCCAGCAGTGAGGGGTTACAGGGCTACGGCTACACCTTC.

The V call is TRBV28, the J call TRBJ1-1; D is unresolved. The CDR3 spans 13 residues. V lost 5 bases and J lost 2, with 9 bases in between. Germline lookup yields CDR1 MDHEN and CDR2 SYDVKM. The CDR3 here is CASSRPFNTEAFF. The CDR3 DNA reads as TGTGCCAGCAGTCGACCATTCAACACTGAAGCTTTCTTT.

This clone is a singleton in its sample. The chain combines TRBV5-1 with TRBJ2-5; D not resolved. The DNA end lines up better with TRBJ2-7; the J call may be wrong. The germline V gene encodes CDR1 SGHRS and CDR2 YFSETQ. The CDR3 is 15 residues long. DNA of the CDR3: TGCGCCAGCAGCTCAAAAGGCAGTCCCATCGACGAGCAGTACTTC. Its translation is CASSSKGSPIDEQYF.

The genes are TRBV5-4 and TRBJ2-7; the D call may be TRBD1 or TRBD2 (5 bases each). V lost 2 bases to trimming and J lost 11 bases, with 23 bases between them. The length of the CDR3 is 15 residues. Germline V gene data show CDR1 as SGHNT and CDR2 as YYREEE (reference sequence). Written as DNA, the CDR3 is TGTGCCAGCAGCTTCCAGGGTACAGTGAGGGCCTGGGAGTACTTC. Residues: CASSFQGTVRAWEYF.

This clone was counted a single time. This sequence joins TRBV9 and TRBJ2-1, with TRBD2 matching 10 bases. The germline V gene encodes CDR1 SGDLS and CDR2 YYNGEE. The CDR3 loop spans 15 amino acids. The V segment lost 3 bases and the J segment 10 bases; nucleotides outside the gene matches: 10. CDR3: CASSAQSGRVGEQFF. The CDR3 bases are TGTGCCAGCAGCGCCCAAAGCGGGAGGGTGGGGGAGCAGTTCTTC. The full variable domain, rest sourced from reference TRBV9 and TRBJ2-1, is DSGVTQTPKHLITATGQRVTLRCSPRSGDLSVYWYQQSLDQGLQFLIQYYNGEERAKGNILERFSAQQFPDLHSELNLSSLELGDSALYFCASSAQSGRVGEQFFGPGTRLTVL.